This TCR beta chain was documented in a study of long-term antiretroviral therapy in people with HIV. Survey-level immunoSEQ v3.0 assays were run. The table came from immunoSEQ multiplex PCR; TCRdb's copy has only in-frame clones and leaves some out. The data hold about 35,000 clones, with just under 95% observed a single time. Germline CDR1 and CDR2: SGHTA and FQGNSA. The CDR3 length is 14 residues. V gave up 0 bases and J gave up 4 bases; unmatched junction bases: 2. This clone was seen a single time. The antigen is undetermined. Study-level points and caveats: Diversity remained lower than transplant donor controls, even though it increased after ART.

The sample consisted of unsorted PBMCs, taken 4.1 years after starting antiretroviral therapy. The sequence was collected from a woman between 50 and 59 years old with HIV. The V gene is TRBV7-2, the J gene TRBJ2-7, with TRBD1 identical over 8 bases. CDR3 in amino acids: CASSLATGGYEQYF. CDR3 DNA sequence: TGTGCCAGCAGCTTAGCTACAGGGGGATACGAGCAGTACTTC.